Listed below are T cell receptor beta chains from one sample, sequenced in a study of T cell responses to AZD1222 COVID-19 vaccine. Method: immunoSEQ multiplex PCR; TCRdb's copy keeps in-frame clones and lacks some. This sample carries more than 85,000 clones, around 87% of them seen once, and the ten largest clones take 4.5% to 5.5%. The sample consisted of peripheral blood, taken on day 0 of AZD1222 vaccination. The receptors were sampled from an adult in good health. Both conserved end residues are part of each CDR3. A D gene is named only where the DNA matches it firmly. Clone size, where shown, is once, few, many, or a class for clones that have expanded.

d_call,v_call,j_call,clone_size,cdr3_aa,cdr3_nt
TRBD1,TRBV28,TRBJ1-5,.,CASSLGVGRQTHRGQPQHF,TGTGCCAGCAGTTTAGGGGTAGGTAGGCAGACACACAGGGGTCAGCCCCAGCATTTT
TRBD2,TRBV28,TRBJ2-3,.,CASIYGGGFLNTQYF,TGTGCCAGCATTTACGGGGGGGGCTTTTTAAATACGCAGTATTTT
.,TRBV12-3/TRBV12-4,TRBJ2-7,.,CASSLGGREQYF,TGTGCCAGCAGTTTGGGGGGCCGGGAGCAGTACTTC
.,TRBV3-1/TRBV3-2,TRBJ2-2,few,CASSQAMLGNTGELFF,TGTGCCAGCAGCCAAGCGATGCTGGGAAACACCGGGGAGCTGTTTTTT
.,TRBV19,TRBJ2-5,.,CASRRAGQETQYF,TGTGCCAGTAGACGGGCGGGACAAGAGACCCAGTACTTC
.,TRBV4-3,TRBJ1-1,once,CASSQQTDRGAFF,TGCGCCAGCAGCCAACAAACGGACCGTGGAGCTTTCTTT
TRBD1,TRBV3-1/TRBV3-2,TRBJ2-2,.,CASSHSGTGKTFTTWTGELFF,TGTGCCAGCAGCCACTCCGGGACAGGAAAAACTTTTACCACCTGGACCGGGGAGCTGTTTTTT
TRBD1,TRBV5-4,TRBJ1-2,.,CASSRRQGNNYGYTF,TGTGCCAGCAGCAGGCGACAGGGTAACAACTATGGCTACACCTTC
.,TRBV5-1,TRBJ1-2,.,CASSLDGRSYGYTF,TGCGCCAGCAGCTTGGACGGGCGTAGCTATGGCTACACCTTC
.,TRBV3-1/TRBV3-2,TRBJ2-2,.,CASGLWGETTGELFF,TGTGCCAGCGGGTTGTGGGGAGAGACCACCGGGGAGCTGTTTTTT
.,TRBV29-1,TRBJ2-5,.,CSVDSPSGETQYF,TGCAGCGTTGATTCCCCTTCTGGGGAGACCCAGTACTTC
.,TRBV11-2,TRBJ2-1,.,CASSPRASEMGEQFF,TGTGCCAGCAGCCCCCGGGCCTCGGAGATGGGTGAGCAGTTCTTC
.,TRBV6-2/TRBV6-3,TRBJ1-1,.,CASSSFLSWEAFF,TGTGCCAGCAGTTCGTTCCTTTCTTGGGAAGCTTTCTTT
TRBD1,TRBV7-9,TRBJ1-1,.,CASSFGQGATTEAFF,TGTGCCAGCAGTTTTGGACAGGGGGCGACCACTGAAGCTTTCTTT
TRBD1,TRBV28,TRBJ1-1,few,CATLGQGDTEAFF,TGTGCCACCTTAGGGCAGGGGGACACTGAAGCTTTCTTT
.,TRBV6-6,TRBJ1-1,.,CASTPGSLGGLEAFF,TGTGCCAGCACTCCGGGGAGTTTAGGGGGACTTGAAGCTTTCTTT
.,TRBV7-6,TRBJ1-6,.,CASSLEGSYNSPLHF,TGTGCCAGCAGCTTGGAGGGTTCCTATAATTCACCCCTCCACTTT